These T cell receptor beta chains were read from a single sample in a study. TCRdb fed the RT-PCR reads into MiXCR, producing one record per CDR3 protein. The sample yields fewer than 800,000 distinct CDR3 sequences, 14% seen once. Sequencing was carried out using memory CD4+ T cells from blood. The origin of the receptors is a female donor in good health, serving as a healthy control. CDR3s include the opening cysteine and the closing phenylalanine or tryptophan. Each record gives: clone size, J gene, D gene, V gene, CDR3 protein, CDR3 DNA. D genes are given only for firm matches. Where a row states a size, it is once, few, many or the class of an expanded clone; other rows omit it.

clone size: many
J gene: TRBJ2-7
D gene: TRBD2
V gene: TRBV6-5
CDR3 protein: CASSRETSGSYEQYF
CDR3 DNA: TGTGCCAGCAGCCGGGAGACTAGCGGTTCCTACGAGCAGTACTTC

clone size: many
J gene: TRBJ1-2
D gene: -
V gene: TRBV12-3/TRBV12-4
CDR3 protein: CASSRSTVHTF
CDR3 DNA: TGTGCCAGCAGCCGCTCCACGGTACACACCTTC

clone size: many
J gene: TRBJ2-5
D gene: TRBD2
V gene: TRBV20-1
CDR3 protein: CSATGTSGNQETQYF
CDR3 DNA: TGCAGTGCCACCGGGACTAGCGGGAACCAAGAGACCCAGTACTTC

clone size: many
J gene: TRBJ2-2
D gene: TRBD2
V gene: TRBV18
CDR3 protein: CASQAGDGAGELFF
CDR3 DNA: TGTGCCAGCCAAGCGGGAGACGGAGCCGGGGAGCTGTTTTTT

clone size: few
J gene: TRBJ1-1
D gene: -
V gene: TRBV7-8
CDR3 protein: CASSLAFRGAGEAFF
CDR3 DNA: TGTGCCAGCAGCTTAGCCTTTAGGGGGGCAGGTGAAGCTTTCTTT

clone size: -
J gene: TRBJ2-1
D gene: TRBD2
V gene: TRBV28
CDR3 protein: CASNRRGGVVGEQFF
CDR3 DNA: TGTGCCAGCAACCGTCGCGGGGGGGTTGTAGGGGAGCAGTTCTTC

clone size: many
J gene: TRBJ1-1
D gene: TRBD1
V gene: TRBV27
CDR3 protein: CASRKDRGYTEAFF
CDR3 DNA: TGTGCCAGCAGGAAAGACAGGGGCTACACTGAAGCTTTCTTT

clone size: -
J gene: TRBJ2-7
D gene: -
V gene: TRBV7-2
CDR3 protein: CASSPDQGPYEQYF
CDR3 DNA: TGTGCCAGCAGCCCCGACCAGGGCCCCTACGAGCAGTACTTC

clone size: -
J gene: TRBJ2-7
D gene: -
V gene: TRBV7-2
CDR3 protein: CASSLGRVGSEQYF
CDR3 DNA: TGTGCCAGCAGCTTAGGCAGAGTGGGGAGCGAGCAGTACTTC

clone size: many
J gene: TRBJ2-4
D gene: TRBD1
V gene: TRBV5-1
CDR3 protein: CASSSETGGKAKNIQYF
CDR3 DNA: TGCGCCAGCAGCTCCGAGACAGGGGGCAAAGCCAAAAACATTCAGTACTTC

clone size: few
J gene: TRBJ1-3
D gene: -
V gene: TRBV20-1
CDR3 protein: CSAVDRSNGNTIYF
CDR3 DNA: TGCAGTGCTGTTGACAGGTCGAATGGAAACACCATATATTTT

clone size: many
J gene: TRBJ2-3
D gene: -
V gene: TRBV5-6
CDR3 protein: CASSTIAQARAPTDTQYF
CDR3 DNA: TGTGCCAGCAGTACCATTGCCCAGGCGAGGGCCCCCACAGATACGCAGTATTTT

clone size: -
J gene: TRBJ1-4
D gene: -
V gene: TRBV5-6
CDR3 protein: CASSLPSTDPEKLFF
CDR3 DNA: TGTGCCAGCAGCTTGCCAAGTACGGACCCTGAAAAACTGTTTTTT

clone size: -
J gene: TRBJ2-7
D gene: TRBD2
V gene: TRBV7-9
CDR3 protein: CASSLTTSGSYEQYF
CDR3 DNA: TGTGCCAGCAGCTTAACGACTAGCGGGTCCTACGAGCAGTACTTC

clone size: -
J gene: TRBJ1-1
D gene: -
V gene: TRBV28
CDR3 protein: CASSLTRGYTEAFF
CDR3 DNA: TGTGCCAGCAGCCTTACGAGGGGATACACTGAAGCTTTCTTT

clone size: -
J gene: TRBJ1-5
D gene: -
V gene: TRBV5-1
CDR3 protein: CARMPHPSNQPQHF
CDR3 DNA: TGCGCCAGAATGCCCCACCCGAGCAATCAGCCCCAGCATTTT

clone size: many
J gene: TRBJ2-7
D gene: TRBD1
V gene: TRBV27
CDR3 protein: CASTPTGGSYEQYF
CDR3 DNA: TGTGCCAGCACCCCGACAGGGGGTTCCTACGAGCAGTACTTC

clone size: -
J gene: TRBJ1-2
D gene: -
V gene: TRBV12-3/TRBV12-4
CDR3 protein: CASKGDSSRYGYTF
CDR3 DNA: TGTGCCAGCAAGGGGGACTCGAGTCGATATGGCTACACCTTC

clone size: -
J gene: TRBJ1-1
D gene: -
V gene: TRBV18
CDR3 protein: CASSPPTGEAFF
CDR3 DNA: TGTGCCAGCTCACCACCGACAGGTGAAGCTTTCTTT

clone size: -
J gene: TRBJ1-6
D gene: TRBD1
V gene: TRBV20-1
CDR3 protein: CSGLKQGNSPLHF
CDR3 DNA: TGCAGTGGCCTTAAACAGGGGAATTCACCCCTCCACTTT

clone size: -
J gene: TRBJ2-1
D gene: TRBD2
V gene: TRBV28
CDR3 protein: CASRSTGSGRAGQQFF
CDR3 DNA: TGTGCCAGCCGGTCGACCGGGAGCGGGAGGGCCGGTCAGCAGTTCTTC

clone size: -
J gene: TRBJ1-1
D gene: TRBD1
V gene: TRBV6-2/TRBV6-3
CDR3 protein: CASSYSGQTNTEAFF
CDR3 DNA: TGTGCCAGCAGTTACTCGGGACAGACGAACACTGAAGCTTTCTTT

clone size: -
J gene: TRBJ2-5
D gene: -
V gene: TRBV5-4
CDR3 protein: CASSLTLSHETQYF
CDR3 DNA: TGTGCCAGCAGCTTGACACTCAGCCATGAGACCCAGTACTTC

clone size: -
J gene: TRBJ2-7
D gene: TRBD2
V gene: TRBV10-3
CDR3 protein: CDISEPGLVGYEQYF
CDR3 DNA: TGTGACATCAGTGAGCCAGGACTAGTTGGTTACGAGCAGTACTTC

clone size: many
J gene: TRBJ1-6
D gene: TRBD1
V gene: TRBV12-3/TRBV12-4
CDR3 protein: CASSGQGAGSPLHF
CDR3 DNA: TGTGCCAGCAGCGGACAGGGGGCCGGCTCACCCCTCCACTTT

clone size: -
J gene: TRBJ2-7
D gene: TRBD1
V gene: TRBV6-2/TRBV6-3
CDR3 protein: CASSYGTGREQYF
CDR3 DNA: TGTGCCAGCAGTTACGGGACAGGGAGGGAGCAGTACTTC

clone size: many
J gene: TRBJ1-2
D gene: -
V gene: TRBV4-2
CDR3 protein: CASSTLTDIHGYTF
CDR3 DNA: TGTGCCAGCAGTACTTTAACAGATATTCATGGCTACACCTTC

clone size: -
J gene: TRBJ2-1
D gene: TRBD2
V gene: TRBV20-1
CDR3 protein: CSARSLAGGLSSYNEQFF
CDR3 DNA: TGCAGTGCTAGATCTTTAGCGGGAGGTTTGAGCTCCTACAATGAGCAGTTCTTC

clone size: -
J gene: TRBJ1-2
D gene: -
V gene: TRBV7-9
CDR3 protein: CASSHGPTEGYTF
CDR3 DNA: TGTGCCAGCAGTCACGGACCGACGGAGGGCTACACCTTC

clone size: few
J gene: TRBJ1-5
D gene: -
V gene: TRBV2
CDR3 protein: CASNSQVSSNQPQHF
CDR3 DNA: TGTGCCAGCAACAGCCAGGTGTCGTCCAATCAGCCCCAGCATTTT

clone size: many
J gene: TRBJ2-5
D gene: -
V gene: TRBV6-5
CDR3 protein: CASSPGNIQETQYF
CDR3 DNA: TGTGCCAGCAGCCCTGGGAATATCCAAGAGACCCAGTACTTC

clone size: many
J gene: TRBJ2-2
D gene: TRBD1
V gene: TRBV6-6
CDR3 protein: CASSADRANTGELFF
CDR3 DNA: TGTGCCAGCAGCGCAGACAGGGCGAACACCGGGGAGCTGTTTTTT

clone size: many
J gene: TRBJ2-3
D gene: -
V gene: TRBV4-2
CDR3 protein: CASSGRRGASDTQYF
CDR3 DNA: TGTGCCAGCAGCGGGAGGAGGGGGGCCTCAGATACGCAGTATTTT

clone size: -
J gene: TRBJ2-3
D gene: TRBD2
V gene: TRBV7-3
CDR3 protein: CASSQGLAGDSDTQYF
CDR3 DNA: TGTGCCAGCAGCCAGGGACTAGCGGGAGACTCAGATACGCAGTATTTT

clone size: -
J gene: TRBJ2-2
D gene: -
V gene: TRBV2
CDR3 protein: CASSDLGPANTGELFF
CDR3 DNA: TGTGCCAGCAGTGATTTGGGGCCAGCGAACACCGGGGAGCTGTTTTTT

clone size: few
J gene: TRBJ1-5
D gene: TRBD1
V gene: TRBV20-1
CDR3 protein: CSAMTGEQPQHF
CDR3 DNA: TGCAGTGCTATGACAGGGGAGCAGCCCCAGCATTTT

clone size: -
J gene: TRBJ2-6
D gene: -
V gene: TRBV7-8
CDR3 protein: CASSLGYQGMSSGANVLTF
CDR3 DNA: TGTGCCAGCAGCTTAGGTTACCAGGGGATGAGCTCTGGGGCCAACGTCCTGACTTTC

clone size: few
J gene: TRBJ1-6
D gene: -
V gene: TRBV4-3
CDR3 protein: CASSQEGSPLHF
CDR3 DNA: TGCGCCAGCAGCCAAGAAGGGTCACCCCTCCACTTT

clone size: -
J gene: TRBJ2-3
D gene: -
V gene: TRBV6-2/TRBV6-3
CDR3 protein: CASRYQISTDTQYF
CDR3 DNA: TGTGCCAGCAGGTACCAGATAAGCACAGATACGCAGTATTTT

clone size: many
J gene: TRBJ2-4
D gene: -
V gene: TRBV10-3
CDR3 protein: CAISVGGSSPKNIQYF
CDR3 DNA: TGTGCCATCAGTGTGGGGGGCTCCTCTCCCAAAAACATTCAGTACTTC

clone size: -
J gene: TRBJ1-1
D gene: TRBD1
V gene: TRBV19
CDR3 protein: CASSIDRVYTEAFF
CDR3 DNA: TGTGCCAGTAGTATCGACAGGGTGTACACTGAAGCTTTCTTT

clone size: few
J gene: TRBJ2-5
D gene: TRBD2
V gene: TRBV5-1
CDR3 protein: CASSLGPRAGEETQYF
CDR3 DNA: TGCGCCAGCAGCTTGGGACCAAGGGCGGGAGAAGAGACCCAGTACTTC

clone size: many
J gene: TRBJ2-5
D gene: TRBD2
V gene: TRBV29-1
CDR3 protein: CSVELGGGETQYF
CDR3 DNA: TGCAGCGTTGAGTTGGGGGGGGGAGAGACCCAGTACTTC

clone size: -
J gene: TRBJ1-3
D gene: -
V gene: TRBV5-1
CDR3 protein: CASSLETRNTIYF
CDR3 DNA: TGCGCCAGCAGCTTGGAGACAAGGAACACCATATATTTT

clone size: -
J gene: TRBJ2-3
D gene: -
V gene: TRBV12-3/TRBV12-4
CDR3 protein: CASTLRITDTQYF
CDR3 DNA: TGTGCCAGCACCCTTAGAATCACAGATACGCAGTATTTT

clone size: few
J gene: TRBJ2-5
D gene: TRBD2
V gene: TRBV2
CDR3 protein: CASSEQGLGETQYF
CDR3 DNA: TGTGCCAGCAGTGAGCAGGGACTAGGGGAGACCCAGTACTTC

clone size: once
J gene: TRBJ2-1
D gene: -
V gene: TRBV11-2
CDR3 protein: CASSPDPHNEQFF
CDR3 DNA: TGTGCCAGCAGCCCGGACCCCCACAATGAGCAGTTCTTC

clone size: many
J gene: TRBJ2-1
D gene: TRBD2
V gene: TRBV6-5
CDR3 protein: CASSTGQGTSGVGSYNEQFF
CDR3 DNA: TGTGCCAGCAGCACCGGACAGGGGACTAGCGGCGTAGGCTCCTACAATGAGCAGTTCTTC

clone size: -
J gene: TRBJ1-1
D gene: TRBD1
V gene: TRBV19
CDR3 protein: CASIRGQENTEAFF
CDR3 DNA: TGTGCCAGTATTAGGGGACAGGAGAACACTGAAGCTTTCTTT

clone size: many
J gene: TRBJ1-2
D gene: -
V gene: TRBV28
CDR3 protein: CASSSSYGYTF
CDR3 DNA: TGTGCCAGCAGCTCGAGCTATGGCTACACCTTC

clone size: -
J gene: TRBJ1-2
D gene: -
V gene: TRBV14
CDR3 protein: CASSRSRGYGYTF
CDR3 DNA: TGTGCCAGCAGCCGAAGCAGGGGTTATGGCTACACCTTC

clone size: many
J gene: TRBJ1-1
D gene: -
V gene: TRBV4-3
CDR3 protein: CASSQERFLLGEAFF
CDR3 DNA: TGCGCCAGCAGCCAAGAACGCTTCTTACTCGGGGAAGCTTTCTTT

clone size: many
J gene: TRBJ1-5
D gene: -
V gene: TRBV27
CDR3 protein: CASRLTGNQPQHF
CDR3 DNA: TGTGCCAGCAGGCTAACAGGTAATCAGCCCCAGCATTTT

clone size: -
J gene: TRBJ2-3
D gene: TRBD1
V gene: TRBV30
CDR3 protein: CAWSGTGSSTDTQYF
CDR3 DNA: TGTGCCTGGAGTGGGACAGGCTCAAGCACAGATACGCAGTATTTT